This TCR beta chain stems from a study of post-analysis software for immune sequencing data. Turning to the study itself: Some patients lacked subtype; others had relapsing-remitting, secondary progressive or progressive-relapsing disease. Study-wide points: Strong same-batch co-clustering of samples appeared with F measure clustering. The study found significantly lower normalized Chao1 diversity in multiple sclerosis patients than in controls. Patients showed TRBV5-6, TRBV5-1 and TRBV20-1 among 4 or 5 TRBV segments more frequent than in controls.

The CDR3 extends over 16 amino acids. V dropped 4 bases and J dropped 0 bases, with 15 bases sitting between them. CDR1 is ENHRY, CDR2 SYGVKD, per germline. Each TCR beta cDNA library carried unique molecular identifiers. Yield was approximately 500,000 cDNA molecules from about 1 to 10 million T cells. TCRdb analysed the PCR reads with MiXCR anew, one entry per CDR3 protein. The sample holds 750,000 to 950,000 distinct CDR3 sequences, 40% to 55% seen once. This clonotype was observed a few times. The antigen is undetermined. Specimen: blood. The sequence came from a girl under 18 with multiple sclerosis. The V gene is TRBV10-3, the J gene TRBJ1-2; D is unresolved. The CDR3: CAISGPNAEANYGYTF. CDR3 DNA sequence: TGTGCCATCAGTGGGCCTAACGCCGAAGCTAACTATGGCTACACCTTC.